This T cell receptor (beta chain) is drawn from a study of Ad26.COV2.S vaccination and SARS-CoV-2 variants. As for the study in general: The trial was COV1001 and the donor's arm was Ad26.COV2.S. Each vaccinee took Ad26.COV2.S intramuscularly, once or twice 56 days apart.

The treatment denotes: over 15 received Ad26.COV2.S at low or high dose, single or two shots; roughly five received placebo; per-sample allocation not given. Collection of the samples took place on day 63 after the first injection of vaccine or placebo. An adult donor aged 18-55 years was enrolled in Boston. Clones were sequenced by immunoSEQ multiplex PCR, and TCRdb holds only the in-frame ones, with some missing. The table lists 350,000 to 500,000 clones, roughly 90% of them singletons. The receptor was derived from a person between 18 and 59 years old who received the Ad26.COV2.S COVID-19 vaccine or a placebo. The sample in question was peripheral blood, obtained in a trial of Ad26.COV2.S vaccine versus placebo.

As DNA, the CDR3 is TGTGCCAGCAGCTTAGGAACAGGGATATACAATGAGCAGTTCTTC. Amino acids: CASSLGTGIYNEQFF. J is TRBJ2-1 and V is TRBV7-2; tentative D call: TRBD1 (6 bases). The germline V and J ends were trimmed by 1 base and 4 bases, with 11 bases remaining between them. The germline V gene encodes CDR1 SGHTA and CDR2 FQGNSA. CDR3 length: 15 residues.